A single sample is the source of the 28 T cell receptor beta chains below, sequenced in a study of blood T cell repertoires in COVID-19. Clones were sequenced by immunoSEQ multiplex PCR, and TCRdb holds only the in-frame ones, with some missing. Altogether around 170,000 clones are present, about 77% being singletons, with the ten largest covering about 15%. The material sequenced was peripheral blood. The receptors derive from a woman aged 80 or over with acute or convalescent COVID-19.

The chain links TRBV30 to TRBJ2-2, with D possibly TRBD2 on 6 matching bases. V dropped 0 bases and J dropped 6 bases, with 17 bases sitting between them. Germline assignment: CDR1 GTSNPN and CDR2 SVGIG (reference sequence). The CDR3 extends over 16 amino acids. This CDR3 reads CAWSVLFSGVSGELFF. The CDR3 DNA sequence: TGTGCCTGGAGTGTATTATTTTCGGGGGTCTCCGGGGAGCTGTTTTTT.

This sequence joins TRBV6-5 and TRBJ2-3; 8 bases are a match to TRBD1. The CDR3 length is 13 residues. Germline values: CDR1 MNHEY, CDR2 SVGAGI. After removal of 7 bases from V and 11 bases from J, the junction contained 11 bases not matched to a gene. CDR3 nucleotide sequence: TGTGCCAGCACCCAGGCGGACAGGGCAGTGCAGTATTTT. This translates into CASTQADRAVQYF.

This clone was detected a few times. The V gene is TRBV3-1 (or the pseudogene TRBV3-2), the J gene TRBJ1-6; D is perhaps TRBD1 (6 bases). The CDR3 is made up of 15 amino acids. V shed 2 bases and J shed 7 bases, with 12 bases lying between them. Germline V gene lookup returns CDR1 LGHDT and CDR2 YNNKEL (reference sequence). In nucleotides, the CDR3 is TGTGCCAGCAGCCAATCGGACAGTTGGAATTCACCCCTCCACTTT. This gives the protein CASSQSDSWNSPLHF.

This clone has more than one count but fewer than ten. The CDR3, as DNA: TGTGCCAGCAGTGACGCAGGGGATCAGCCCCAGCATTTT. This sequence encodes CASSDAGDQPQHF. This chain joins TRBV6-1 and TRBJ1-5; weak D call: TRBD1 (6 bases). V was clipped by 3 bases and J by 5 bases, with 8 bases between them. The CDR3 is 13 residues long. The V gene's germline CDR1 is MNHNS and CDR2 SASEGT.

The chain's CDR3 is CASSIMREGSPLHF. CDR3 DNA sequence: TGTGCCAGTAGTATAATGCGGGAGGGCTCACCCCTCCACTTT. The V call is TRBV19, the J call TRBJ1-6; D unresolved. Germline values: CDR1 LNHDA, CDR2 SQIVND (reference sequence). This CDR3 has 14 amino acids. Trimming removed 2 bases at V and 10 bases at J, with 12 bases between.

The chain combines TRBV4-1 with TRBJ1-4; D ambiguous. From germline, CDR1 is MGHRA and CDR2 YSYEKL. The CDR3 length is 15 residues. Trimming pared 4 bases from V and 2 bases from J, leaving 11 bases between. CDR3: CASSPGPSTNEKLFF. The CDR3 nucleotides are TGCGCCAGCAGCCCCGGTCCTAGTACTAATGAAAAACTGTTTTTT.

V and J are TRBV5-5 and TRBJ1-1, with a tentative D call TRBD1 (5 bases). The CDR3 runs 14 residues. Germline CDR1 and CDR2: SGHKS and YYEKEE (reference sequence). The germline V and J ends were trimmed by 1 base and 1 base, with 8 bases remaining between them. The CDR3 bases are TGTGCCAGCAGCTTGCAGGGTAGGAACACTGAAGCTTTCTTT. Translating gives CASSLQGRNTEAFF.

The CDR3 here is CASIWTGDSNQPQHF. In DNA, the CDR3 is TGTGCCAGCATTTGGACTGGGGATAGCAATCAGCCCCAGCATTTT. This chain connects TRBV6-5 to TRBJ1-5; D call uncertain. The CDR3 contains 15 residues. Germline V gene lookup returns CDR1 MNHEY and CDR2 SVGAGI. Trimming removed 7 bases from V and 0 bases from J, with 13 bases in between.

In DNA form, the CDR3 reads TGTGCCAGCAGGACCAGGGGATACGAGCAGTACTTC. Translation gives CASRTRGYEQYF. J is TRBJ2-7 and V is TRBV2; D is perhaps TRBD1 (6 bases). Germline V CDR1 and CDR2: SNHLY, FYNNEI. V was pared by 6 bases and J by 4 bases, with 10 bases between. The length of the CDR3 is 12 residues.

DNA of the CDR3: TGTGCCTGGAGAGCAGGGGACGTAGCCATTTGGGGTTCACCCCTCCACTTT. As protein: CAWRAGDVAIWGSPLHF. The chain is built from TRBV30 and TRBJ1-6; D is perhaps TRBD1 (6 bases). Germline CDR1 and CDR2: GTSNPN and SVGIG (reference sequence). V was trimmed by 3 bases and J by 9 bases, leaving 24 bases between them. This CDR3 has 17 amino acids.

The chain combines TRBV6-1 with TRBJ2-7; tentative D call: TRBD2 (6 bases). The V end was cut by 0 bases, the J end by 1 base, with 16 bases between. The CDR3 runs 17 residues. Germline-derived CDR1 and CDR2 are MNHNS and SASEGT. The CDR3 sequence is CASSEATLPRGSYEQYF. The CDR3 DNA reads TGTGCCAGCAGTGAAGCCACCCTACCGCGGGGTTCCTACGAGCAGTACTTC.

CDR3 protein: CASTQGLRRGLSPLHF. The CDR3 DNA is TGCGCCAGCACCCAGGGGCTGCGAAGGGGGCTCTCACCCCTCCACTTT. The chain joins TRBV10-2 to TRBJ1-6; TRBD1 matches at 7 bases. The V and J ends lost 7 bases and 10 bases, in that order; junction bases with no gene match: 16. This CDR3 spans 16 amino acids. Germline V gene sequence: CDR1 WSHSY, CDR2 SAAADI.

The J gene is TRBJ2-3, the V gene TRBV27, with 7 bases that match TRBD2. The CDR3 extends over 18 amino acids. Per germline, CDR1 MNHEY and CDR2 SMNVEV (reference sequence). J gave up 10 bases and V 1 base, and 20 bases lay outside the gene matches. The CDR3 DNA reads TGTGCCAGCAGTTTATTACGCGGGAGCAGAGCCCCTCCTTCGCCGCAGTATTTT. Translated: CASSLLRGSRAPPSPQYF.

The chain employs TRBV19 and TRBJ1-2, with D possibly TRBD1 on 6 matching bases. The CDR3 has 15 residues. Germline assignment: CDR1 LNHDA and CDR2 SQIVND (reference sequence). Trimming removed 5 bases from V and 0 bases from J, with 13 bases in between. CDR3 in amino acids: CASSFGQYTNYGYTF. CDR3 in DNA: TGTGCCAGTAGTTTCGGACAGTATACTAACTATGGCTACACCTTC.

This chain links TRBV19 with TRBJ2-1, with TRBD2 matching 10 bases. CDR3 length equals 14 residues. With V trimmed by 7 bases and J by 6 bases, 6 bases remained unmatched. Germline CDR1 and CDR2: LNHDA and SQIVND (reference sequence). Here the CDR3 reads CASNKREGPNEQFF. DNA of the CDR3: TGTGCCAGTAACAAGCGGGAGGGCCCCAATGAGCAGTTCTTC.

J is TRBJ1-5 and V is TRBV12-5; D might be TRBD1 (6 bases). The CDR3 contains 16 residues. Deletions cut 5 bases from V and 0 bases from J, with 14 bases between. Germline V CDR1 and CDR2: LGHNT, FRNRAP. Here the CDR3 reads CASGTGHWISNQPQHF. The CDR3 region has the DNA TGTGCTAGTGGTACGGGACACTGGATTAGCAATCAGCCCCAGCATTTT.

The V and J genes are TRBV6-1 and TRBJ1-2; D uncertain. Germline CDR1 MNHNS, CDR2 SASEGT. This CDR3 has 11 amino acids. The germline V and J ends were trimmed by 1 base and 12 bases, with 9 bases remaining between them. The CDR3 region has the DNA TGTGCCAGCAGTGAAGGGACTTCCAACACCTTC. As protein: CASSEGTSNTF.

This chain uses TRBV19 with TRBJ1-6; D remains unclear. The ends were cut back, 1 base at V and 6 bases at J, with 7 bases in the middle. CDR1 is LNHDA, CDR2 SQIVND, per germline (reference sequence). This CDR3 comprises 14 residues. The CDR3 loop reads CASSIVWSNSPLHF. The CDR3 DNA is TGTGCCAGTAGTATAGTTTGGAGTAATTCACCCCTCCACTTT. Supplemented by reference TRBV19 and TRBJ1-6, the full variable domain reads DGGITQSPKYLFRKEGQNVTLSCEQNLNHDAMYWYRQDPGQGLRLIYYSQIVNDFQKGDIAEGYSVSREKKESFPLTVTSAQKNPTAFYLCASSIVWSNSPLHFGNGTRLTVT.

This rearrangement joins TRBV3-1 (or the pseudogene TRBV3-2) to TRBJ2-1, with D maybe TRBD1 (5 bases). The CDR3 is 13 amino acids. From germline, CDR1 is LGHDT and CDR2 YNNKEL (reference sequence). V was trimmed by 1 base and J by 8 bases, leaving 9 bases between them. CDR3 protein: CASSQVGRDEQFF. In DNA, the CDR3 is TGTGCCAGCAGCCAAGTGGGCAGGGATGAGCAGTTCTTC.

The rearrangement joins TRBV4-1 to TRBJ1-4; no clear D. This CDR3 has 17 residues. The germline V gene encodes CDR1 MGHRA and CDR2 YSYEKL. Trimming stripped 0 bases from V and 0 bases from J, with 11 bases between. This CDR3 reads CASSQESLAATNEKLFF. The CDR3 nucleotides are TGCGCCAGCAGCCAAGAGTCCCTAGCAGCAACTAATGAAAAACTGTTTTTT.

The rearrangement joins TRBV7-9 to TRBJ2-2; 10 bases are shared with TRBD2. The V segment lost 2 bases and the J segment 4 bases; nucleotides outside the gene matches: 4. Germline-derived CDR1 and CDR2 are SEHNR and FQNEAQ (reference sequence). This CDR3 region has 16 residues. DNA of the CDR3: TGTGCCAGCAGCTTAAAAATAGCGGGAGGCACCGGGGAGCTGTTTTTT. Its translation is CASSLKIAGGTGELFF.

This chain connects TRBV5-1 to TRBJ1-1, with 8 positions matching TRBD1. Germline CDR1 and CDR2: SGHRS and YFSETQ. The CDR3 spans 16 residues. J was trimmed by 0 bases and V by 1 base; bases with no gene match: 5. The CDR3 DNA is TGCGCCAGCAGCTTGAGTGAGACAGGGGTGAACACTGAAGCTTTCTTT. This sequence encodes CASSLSETGVNTEAFF. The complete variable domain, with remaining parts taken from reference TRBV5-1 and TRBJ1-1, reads KAGVTQTPRYLIKTRGQQVTLSCSPISGHRSVSWYQQTPGQGLQFLFEYFSETQRNKGNFPGRFSGRQFSNSRSEMNVSTLELGDSALYLCASSLSETGVNTEAFFGQGTRLTVV.

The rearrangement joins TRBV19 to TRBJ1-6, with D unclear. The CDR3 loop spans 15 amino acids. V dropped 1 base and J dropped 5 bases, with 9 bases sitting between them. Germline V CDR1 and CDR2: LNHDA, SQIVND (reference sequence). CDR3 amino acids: CASSIGRLNNSPLHF. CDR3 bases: TGTGCCAGTAGTATAGGACGACTGAATAATTCACCCCTCCACTTT. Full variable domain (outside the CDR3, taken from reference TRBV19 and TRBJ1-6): DGGITQSPKYLFRKEGQNVTLSCEQNLNHDAMYWYRQDPGQGLRLIYYSQIVNDFQKGDIAEGYSVSREKKESFPLTVTSAQKNPTAFYLCASSIGRLNNSPLHFGNGTRLTVT.

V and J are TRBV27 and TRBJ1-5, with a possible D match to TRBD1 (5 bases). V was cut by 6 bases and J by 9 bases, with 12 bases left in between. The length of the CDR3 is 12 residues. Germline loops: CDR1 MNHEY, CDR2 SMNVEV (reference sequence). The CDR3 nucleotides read TGTGCCAGCAGGAGAGCCGGGGGGCCCCAGCATTTT. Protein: CASRRAGGPQHF.

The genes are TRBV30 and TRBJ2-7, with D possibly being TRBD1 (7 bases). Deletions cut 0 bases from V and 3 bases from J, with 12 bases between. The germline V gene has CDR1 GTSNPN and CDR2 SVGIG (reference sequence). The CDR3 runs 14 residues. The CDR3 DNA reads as TGTGCCTGGAGTGTAGCCAGGGGGGTCTACGAGCAGTACTTC. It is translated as CAWSVARGVYEQYF.

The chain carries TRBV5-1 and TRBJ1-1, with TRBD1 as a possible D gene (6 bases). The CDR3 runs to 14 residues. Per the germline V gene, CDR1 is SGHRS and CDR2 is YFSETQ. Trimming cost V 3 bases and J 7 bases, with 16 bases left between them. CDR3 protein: CASSSGTSLFEAFF. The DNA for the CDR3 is TGCGCCAGCAGCTCCGGGACAAGTCTGTTTGAAGCTTTCTTT. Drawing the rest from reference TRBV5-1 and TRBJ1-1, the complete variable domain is KAGVTQTPRYLIKTRGQQVTLSCSPISGHRSVSWYQQTPGQGLQFLFEYFSETQRNKGNFPGRFSGRQFSNSRSEMNVSTLELGDSALYLCASSSGTSLFEAFFGQGTRLTVV.

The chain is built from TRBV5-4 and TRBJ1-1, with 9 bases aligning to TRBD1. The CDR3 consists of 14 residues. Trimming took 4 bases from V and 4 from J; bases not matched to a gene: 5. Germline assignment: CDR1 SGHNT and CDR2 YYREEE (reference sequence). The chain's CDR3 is CASSPGQGITEAFF. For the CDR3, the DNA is TGTGCCAGCAGCCCGGGACAGGGAATCACTGAAGCTTTCTTT.

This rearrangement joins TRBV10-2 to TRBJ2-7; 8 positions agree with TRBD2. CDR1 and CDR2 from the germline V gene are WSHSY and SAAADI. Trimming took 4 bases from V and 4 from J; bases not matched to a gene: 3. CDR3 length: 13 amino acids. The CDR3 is CASSVAGWYEQYF. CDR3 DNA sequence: TGCGCCAGCAGTGTAGCGGGGTGGTACGAGCAGTACTTC.